This T cell receptor (beta chain) came from a study of cytomegalovirus exposure and HLA in healthy donors (dated by TCRdb to about 2017). For the wider study: In an earlier analysis of fewer than 750 of the donors, about 270 Gb of sequence data and 95 million to 130 million unique TCR beta sequences from 180 million or so T cells were reported. An early release that covered around 590 HLA-typed donors contained approximately 300 gigabases of sequencing data and 70 million to 100 million unique TCR sequences. The genetic ancestry cluster associated with self-reported Caucasian donors included 70% to 85% of the 398 genotyped donors. The study aimed to test whether signatures of past pathogen exposure could be identified by cataloging public T cell receptors. The study used immunosequencing to profile the T cell repertoires of some 600 subjects and linked those repertoires to cytomegalovirus serostatus. Along with the 666-subject first cohort, a separate validation cohort of over 90 different subjects was used. High-throughput TCR immunosequencing, statistical association of individual TCRs with disease status, and machine learning were combined to predict cytomegalovirus infection status. A later analysis re-examined previously published TCR beta repertoires from about 700 donors and added high-resolution HLA genotyping to investigate patterns of TCR occurrence. The later analysis used no new phenotypic data to find candidate immune exposures, relying instead on TCR beta sequences and their occurrence across donors. An earlier analysis of 587 of the donors applied high-throughput TCR beta sequencing to assess whether each TCR beta V gene segment acted as functional or pseudogenic. Donor age, sex, ethnicity and CMV serostatus were compiled alongside the repertoire data. A later genetic analysis used genome-wide SNP genotypes for about three fifths of the 666 donors, treating that subset as a discovery cohort. Every discovery cohort repertoire had been produced on one sequencing platform. HLA typing covered class I and class II loci at four-digit resolution. Typing coverage differed by locus: A, B, C, DRB1 and DQB1 were typed in about 620-630 donors, DQA1 in about 510, DPA1 in approximately 610, and DPB1 in around 490. Five DR-DQ haplotypes were treated as single units for association and clustering because of strong linkage in the cohort. Among about 370 genotyped donors of the cohort, an average of approximately 220,000 unique TCR beta nucleotide sequences was sequenced per donor, of which roughly 17% were non-productive. The paper's findings and limits, for the study overall: A later genetic analysis associated a missense DCLRE1C variant with V-gene and J-gene trimming of TCR beta chains, and an independent cohort replicated the association. When HLA alleles, especially DR and DQ, strongly co-occurred, attributing TCR associations to individual alleles was difficult. Correlated functional status among segregating V segments might be attributable to linkage disequilibrium, but an unknown experimental factor could not be ruled out. A cluster of highly shared sequence variants was judged likely to represent a technical artifact of the sequencing pipeline. A further reported finding was that TCR beta sequences accurately predicted the HLA-A and HLA-B alleles for most subjects in the first cohort. In a later analysis, some 17,000 TCR beta sequences were associated with specific HLA alleles at a false discovery rate of 0.05. The only immune exposure information available for the cohort was CMV serostatus. Presence/absence analyses assumed roughly uniform sequencing depth across donors, an assumption that may not hold. The study gave a list of about 150 TCR beta chains associated with cytomegalovirus. A later analysis found that TCR association rates varied across HLA loci, with DRB1 alleles showing the most associated TCRs and HLA-C alleles the fewest. In vitro tests confirmed that three of the cytomegalovirus-associated TCR beta chains recognize cytomegalovirus antigens. A later analysis reported that several top co-occurrence clusters appeared linked to parvovirus B19, influenza, CMV and Epstein-Barr virus. Compared with equally common non-associated chains, HLA-associated TCR beta chains in a later analysis were more clonally expanded and had lower generation probabilities. Because the 87-base-pair reads could not distinguish some IMGT-functional V segments, including TRBV6-2 and TRBV6-3, those segments were excluded. HLA typing was unavailable for some donors at each locus, so association tests used only the typed subset. Most CMV-associated TCR beta chains appeared to be HLA-restricted in a later analysis, and the HLA associations seemed to be driven largely by CMV exposure. The cohort was sequenced for TCR beta chains only, and without alpha or paired-chain data the features that could be detected were limited. Because counts were too low, about 18 rarely observed V segments, including chromosome 9 orphons, were excluded from the earlier analysis of several hundred of the donors. The classifier was reported to diagnose cytomegalovirus status with high specificity and sensitivity in both the original and validation cohorts. The authors suggested that the approach could potentially be extended to other disease states and immunological phenotypes. In an earlier analysis of 500 to 650 of the donors, most TCR beta V segments appeared in productive rearrangements about 87% or about 30% of the time, broadly matching IMGT annotations. In a later genetic analysis, fewer N-insertions in productive TCRs were reported among donors in an Asian-associated ancestry cluster than the roughly 700-donor mean. Most TCR sequences were seen in very few donors, while some public TCRs were found in many individuals.

Library prep was done by the immunoSEQ multiplex PCR assay. For the multiplex PCR, a mixture combining 60 forward primers for TCR Vbeta segments and 13 reverse primers for TCR Jbeta segments was used. Amplification of the CDR3 region of rearranged TCR beta genes was performed with a multiplex PCR assay on genomic DNA. The Illumina HiSeq System was used to sequence the amplified TCR beta libraries as 87-base-pair reads. On the study's bioinformatics: In a later analysis, approximately 74 million unique TCR beta chains were counted across the approximately 670 repertoires, and approximately 11 million of these chains were shared by at least two donors. A nearest-neighbor algorithm error-corrected the raw reads and collapsed the reads into unique sequences, merging closely related sequences to remove PCR and sequencing errors. V, D and J gene segments were assigned by aligning CDR3 sequences to IMGT reference sequences. For a sequence to be retained, at least a six-nucleotide match to both a V gene segment and a J gene segment was required. A rearrangement counted as productive if the CDR3 had no stop codons and remained in frame with V and J, and every other rearrangement counted as non-productive. CDR3 was defined according to IMGT convention as the region running from the second conserved V-encoded cysteine to the conserved J-encoded phenylalanine. In an earlier analysis of around 570 of the donors, sequences lacking an unambiguous match to a single V gene segment were excluded. In an earlier analysis of 587 of the donors, V segments were called functional above 56.7% productive rearrangements and were called segregating when the between-donor standard deviation exceeded 5%. A statistical classification framework was built for diagnosing cytomegalovirus status from the catalog of TCR beta chain sequences. In a later analysis, TCR nucleotide sequences were compared against IMGT/GENE-DB human TR gene sequences so that V and J genes could be assigned. A later analysis assigned CDR3 sequences and most-parsimonious VDJ recombination scenarios with the TCRdist pipeline. A later analysis defined each TCR beta chain by its CDR3 amino acid sequence plus V-gene family, and excluded reads lacking a unique V-gene family. A later analysis removed 592 highly shared, low-generation-probability nucleotide sequences to deal with suspected cross-contamination and a sequencing artifact. In a later analysis, a clonal expansion index was calculated for each public chain from normalized within-repertoire ranks of inferred template counts. In a later analysis, generation probabilities were computed with a VDJ recombination model fitted to out-of-frame rearrangements, and the resulting probabilities were checked against IGoR. Hypergeometric tests were used in a later analysis to score TCR-TCR, TCR-HLA and TCR-CMV co-occurrence, with a repertoire-size bias correction applied to the TCR pairs. False discovery rates were estimated in a later analysis by permuting HLA or CMV assignments 20 times. In a later analysis, co-occurring TCRs were grouped with DBSCAN, and TCRdist sequence similarity was added when clustering was performed within HLA-allele-positive subsets. Co-occurrence clustering excluded repertoires with fewer than 30,000 or more than 120,000 public chains, plus five with anomalous nucleotide sharing. Here the immuneACCESS table is served through TCRdb, limited to in-frame sequences with V and J called. Missing clones are a known gap in these copies; in checked studies unresolved V genes cover under half, and the rest lacks a known reason. V and J calls and clone size are as listed in that table; D and trimming were resolved from the DNA. The sample records 250,000 or so clones, 70% to 90% of which are singletons. The leading ten clones occupy roughly 7.4% of the sample.

As to this clone: Its antigen is unknown. No clone much larger than this one lies a single base away; base qualities are absent.

The cohort comprised approximately 700 healthy bone marrow donors. All cohort members were sampled while nominally healthy, although unrecorded immune exposures were likely present. The donor tested CMV seropositive and was one of the 289 seropositive cohort members. Each donor provided a peripheral blood sample, and peripheral blood mononuclear cells were used for TCR beta sequencing. The Qiagen DNeasy Blood Extraction Kit was used to extract genomic DNA from the blood cell samples. V and J lose 5 bases and 1 base, and a span of 12 bases separates them. The CDR3 measures 15 amino acids from cysteine to phenylalanine. Only CDR3 DNA remains: 45 bases, in frame from the first base. The germline V gene yields LGHNT for CDR1 and FRNRAP for CDR2.

The sequenced sample consisted of PBMCs. This chain joins TRBV12-5 to TRBJ2-1, with no confidently assigned D gene. This clonotype was sampled from a woman aged 60-75 years in good health and CMV-seropositive. The nucleotide sequence reads as follows: TGTGCTAGTGGTCCCCCTGCGTCTTCCTACAATGAGCAGTTCTTC. Its amino acids are CASGPPASSYNEQFF.